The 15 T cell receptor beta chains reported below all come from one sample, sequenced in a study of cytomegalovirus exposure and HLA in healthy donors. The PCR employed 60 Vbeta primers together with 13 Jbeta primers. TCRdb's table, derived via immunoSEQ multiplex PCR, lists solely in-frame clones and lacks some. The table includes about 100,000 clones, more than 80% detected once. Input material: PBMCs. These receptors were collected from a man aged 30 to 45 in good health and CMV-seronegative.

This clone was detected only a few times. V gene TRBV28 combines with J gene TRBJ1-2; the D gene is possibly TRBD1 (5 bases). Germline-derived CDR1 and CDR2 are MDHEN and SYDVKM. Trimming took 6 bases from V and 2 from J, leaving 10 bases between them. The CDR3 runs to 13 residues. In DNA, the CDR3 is TGTGCCAGCAGGCGGGACTGGAACTATGGCTACACCTTC. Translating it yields CASRRDWNYGYTF.

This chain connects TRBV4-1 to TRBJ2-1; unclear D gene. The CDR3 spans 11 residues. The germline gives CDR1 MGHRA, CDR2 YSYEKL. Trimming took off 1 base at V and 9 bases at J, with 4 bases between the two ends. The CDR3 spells CASSQVSEQFF. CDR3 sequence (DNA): TGCGCCAGCAGCCAAGTCAGTGAGCAGTTCTTC.

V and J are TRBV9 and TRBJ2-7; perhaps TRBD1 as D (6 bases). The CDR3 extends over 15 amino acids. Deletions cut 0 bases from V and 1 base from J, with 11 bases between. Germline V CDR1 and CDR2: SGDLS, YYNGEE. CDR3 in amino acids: CASSVATGHSYEQYF. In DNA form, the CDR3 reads TGTGCCAGCAGCGTAGCTACGGGACATTCCTACGAGCAGTACTTC.

DNA for the CDR3: TGTGCCAGCAGTTCCCGGGACACACAAGAGACCCAGTACTTC. It codes for CASSSRDTQETQYF. The chain is built from TRBV27 and TRBJ2-5, with D perhaps matching TRBD1 (6 bases). The germline V and J ends were trimmed by 4 bases and 2 bases, with 11 bases remaining between them. This CDR3 is 14 amino acids long. The V gene's germline CDR1 is MNHEY and CDR2 SMNVEV (reference sequence).

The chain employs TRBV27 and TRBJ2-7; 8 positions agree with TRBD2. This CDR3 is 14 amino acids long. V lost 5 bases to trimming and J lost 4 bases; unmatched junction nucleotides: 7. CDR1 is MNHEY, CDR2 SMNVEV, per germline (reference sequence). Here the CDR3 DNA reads TGTGCCAGCAGTCTTCTAGCGGGCAAGTACGAGCAGTACTTC. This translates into CASSLLAGKYEQYF.

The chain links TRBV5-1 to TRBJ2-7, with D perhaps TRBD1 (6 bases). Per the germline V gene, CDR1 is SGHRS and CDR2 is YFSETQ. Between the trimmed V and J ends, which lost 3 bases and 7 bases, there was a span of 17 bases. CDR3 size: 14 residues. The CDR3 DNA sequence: TGCGCCAGCAGCTCCAGGGGTCTGGAACGGGAGCAGTACTTC. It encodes CASSSRGLEREQYF. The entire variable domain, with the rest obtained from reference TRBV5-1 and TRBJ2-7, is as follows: KAGVTQTPRYLIKTRGQQVTLSCSPISGHRSVSWYQQTPGQGLQFLFEYFSETQRNKGNFPGRFSGRQFSNSRSEMNVSTLELGDSALYLCASSSRGLEREQYFGPGTRLTVT.

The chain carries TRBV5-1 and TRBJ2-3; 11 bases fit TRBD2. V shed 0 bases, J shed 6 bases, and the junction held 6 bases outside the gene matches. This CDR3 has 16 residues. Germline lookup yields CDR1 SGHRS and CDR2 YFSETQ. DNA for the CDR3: TGCGCCAGCAGCTTGGGACTAGCGGGAACTTCGGATACGCAGTATTTT. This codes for CASSLGLAGTSDTQYF.

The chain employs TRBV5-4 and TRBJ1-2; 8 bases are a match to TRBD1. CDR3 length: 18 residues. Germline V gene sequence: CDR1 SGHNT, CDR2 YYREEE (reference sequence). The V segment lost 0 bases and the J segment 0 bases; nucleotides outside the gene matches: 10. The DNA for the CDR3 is TGTGCCAGCAGCTTGGCGGGGGGACAGGAGACAACTAACTATGGCTACACCTTC. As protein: CASSLAGGQETTNYGYTF.

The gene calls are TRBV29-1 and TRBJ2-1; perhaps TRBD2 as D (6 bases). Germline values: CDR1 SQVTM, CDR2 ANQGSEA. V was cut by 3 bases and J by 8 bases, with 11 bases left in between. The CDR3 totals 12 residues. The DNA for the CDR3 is TGCAGCGTTGACTTGCGGGGTTATGAGCAGTTCTTC. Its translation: CSVDLRGYEQFF.

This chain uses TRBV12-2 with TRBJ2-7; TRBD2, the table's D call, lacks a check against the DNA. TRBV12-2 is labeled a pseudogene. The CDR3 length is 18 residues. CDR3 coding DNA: TGTGCAAGTCGCTTAGCGAGACTAGCGGGCCAGATTTCCTACGAGCAGTACTTC. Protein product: CASRLARLAGQISYEQYF.

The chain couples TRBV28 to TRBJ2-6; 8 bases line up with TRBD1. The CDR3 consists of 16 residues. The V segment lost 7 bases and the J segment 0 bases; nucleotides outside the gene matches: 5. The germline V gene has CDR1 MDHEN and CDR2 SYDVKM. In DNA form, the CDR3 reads TGTGCCAGCACCGGACAGGGACTCTCTGGGGCCAACGTCCTGACTTTC. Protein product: CASTGQGLSGANVLTF.

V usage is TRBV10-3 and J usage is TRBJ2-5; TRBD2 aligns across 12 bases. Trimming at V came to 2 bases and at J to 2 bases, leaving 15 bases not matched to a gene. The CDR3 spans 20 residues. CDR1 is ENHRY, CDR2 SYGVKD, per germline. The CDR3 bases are TGTGCCATCAGTGAGCCCCTTCGACTAGCGGGAGAGGGGGAACAAGAGACCCAGTACTTC. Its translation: CAISEPLRLAGEGEQETQYF.

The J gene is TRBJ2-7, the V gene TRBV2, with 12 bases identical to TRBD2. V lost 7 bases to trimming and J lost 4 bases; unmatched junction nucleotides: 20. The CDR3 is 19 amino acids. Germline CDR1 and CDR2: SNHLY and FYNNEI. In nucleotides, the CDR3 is TGTGCCAGCACCTCCGGAGGGCTAGCGGGGGGGCAAGGGGTATACGAGCAGTACTTC. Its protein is CASTSGGLAGGQGVYEQYF.

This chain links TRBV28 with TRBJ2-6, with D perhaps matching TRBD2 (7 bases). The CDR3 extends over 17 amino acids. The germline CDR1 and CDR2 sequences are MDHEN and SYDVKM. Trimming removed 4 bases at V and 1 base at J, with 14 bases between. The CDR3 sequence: CASSWGSGTSGANVLTF. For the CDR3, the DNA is TGTGCCAGCAGTTGGGGCAGCGGGACATCTGGGGCCAACGTCCTGACTTTC. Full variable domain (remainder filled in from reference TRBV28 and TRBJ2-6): DVKVTQSSRYLVKRTGEKVFLECVQDMDHENMFWYRQDPGLGLRLIYFSYDVKMKEKGDIPEGYSVSREKKERFSLILESASTNQTSMYLCASSWGSGTSGANVLTFGAGSRLTVL.

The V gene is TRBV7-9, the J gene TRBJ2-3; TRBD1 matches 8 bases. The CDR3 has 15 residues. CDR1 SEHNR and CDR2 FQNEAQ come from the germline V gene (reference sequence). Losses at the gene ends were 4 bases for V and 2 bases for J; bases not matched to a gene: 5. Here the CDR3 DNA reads TGTGCCAGCAGCTCGTTACAGGGGGACACAGATACGCAGTATTTT. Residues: CASSSLQGDTDTQYF.